This TCR beta chain was sequenced for a study of blood T cell repertoires in COVID-19. Study-wide background: The origin of the acute and convalescent COVID-19 samples was the United States, Italy and Spain. PBMCs, B-cell-depleted T cells, or T cells were the source of the cDNA or gDNA that made up the material.

The CDR3 is 16 residues long. TCRdb keeps only in-frame clones here, not all; method: immunoSEQ multiplex PCR. The data contain under 400,000 clones, 80% to 90% of them seen just once; the ten biggest clones take up roughly a tenth. Seattle enrolled patients during active infection and tracked them longitudinally. V and J are TRBV7-5 and TRBJ2-1; the table's D gene call, TRBD2, was not cross checked with the DNA. TRBV7-5 is listed as a pseudogene. This TCR derives from a young woman with COVID-19, enrolled during active disease. The source material was peripheral blood. This CDR3 is CVRSSPTSGRDNEQFF. The CDR3 nucleotides are TGTGTCAGAAGCTCGCCCACTAGCGGGAGGGACAATGAGCAGTTCTTC.